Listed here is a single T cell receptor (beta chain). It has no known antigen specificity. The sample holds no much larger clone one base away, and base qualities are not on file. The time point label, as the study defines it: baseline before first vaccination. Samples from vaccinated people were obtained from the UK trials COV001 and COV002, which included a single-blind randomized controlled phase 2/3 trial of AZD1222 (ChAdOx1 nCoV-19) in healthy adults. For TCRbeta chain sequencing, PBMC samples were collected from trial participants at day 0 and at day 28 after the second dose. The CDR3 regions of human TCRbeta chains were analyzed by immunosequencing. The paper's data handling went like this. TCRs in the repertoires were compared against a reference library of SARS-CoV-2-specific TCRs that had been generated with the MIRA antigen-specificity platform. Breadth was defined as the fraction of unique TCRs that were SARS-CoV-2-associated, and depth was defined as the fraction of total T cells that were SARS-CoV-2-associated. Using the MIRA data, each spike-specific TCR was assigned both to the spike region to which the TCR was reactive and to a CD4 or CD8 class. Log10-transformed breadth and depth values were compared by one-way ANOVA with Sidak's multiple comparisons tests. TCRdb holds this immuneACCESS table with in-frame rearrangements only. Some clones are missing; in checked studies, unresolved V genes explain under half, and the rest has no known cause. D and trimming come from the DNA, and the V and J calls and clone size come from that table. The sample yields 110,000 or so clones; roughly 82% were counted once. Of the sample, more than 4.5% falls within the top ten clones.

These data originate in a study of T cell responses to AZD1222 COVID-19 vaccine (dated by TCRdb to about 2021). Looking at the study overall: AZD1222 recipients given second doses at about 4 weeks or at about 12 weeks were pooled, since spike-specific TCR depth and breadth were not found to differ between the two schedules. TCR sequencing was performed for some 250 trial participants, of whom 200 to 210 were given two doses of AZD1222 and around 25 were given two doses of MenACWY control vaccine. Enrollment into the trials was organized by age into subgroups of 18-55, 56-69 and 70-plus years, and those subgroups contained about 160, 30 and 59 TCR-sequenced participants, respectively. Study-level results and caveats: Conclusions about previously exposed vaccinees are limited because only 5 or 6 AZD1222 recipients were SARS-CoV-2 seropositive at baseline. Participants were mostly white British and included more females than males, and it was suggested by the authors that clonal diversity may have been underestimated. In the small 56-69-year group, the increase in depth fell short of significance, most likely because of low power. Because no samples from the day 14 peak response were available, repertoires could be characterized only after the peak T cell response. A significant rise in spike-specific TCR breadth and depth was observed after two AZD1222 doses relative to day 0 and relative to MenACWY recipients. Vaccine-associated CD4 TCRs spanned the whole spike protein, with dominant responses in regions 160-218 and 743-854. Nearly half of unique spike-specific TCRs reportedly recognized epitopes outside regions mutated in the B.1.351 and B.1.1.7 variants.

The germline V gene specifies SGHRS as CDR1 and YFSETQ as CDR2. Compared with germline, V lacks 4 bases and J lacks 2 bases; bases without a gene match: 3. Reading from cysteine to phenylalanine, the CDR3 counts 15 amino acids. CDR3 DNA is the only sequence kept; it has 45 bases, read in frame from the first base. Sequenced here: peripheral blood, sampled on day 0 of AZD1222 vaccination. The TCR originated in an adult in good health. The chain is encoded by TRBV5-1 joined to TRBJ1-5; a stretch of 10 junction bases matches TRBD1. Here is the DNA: TGCGCCAGCAGCACCGGGACAGGGGGCAATCAGCCCCAGCATTTT. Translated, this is CASSTGTGGNQPQHF.